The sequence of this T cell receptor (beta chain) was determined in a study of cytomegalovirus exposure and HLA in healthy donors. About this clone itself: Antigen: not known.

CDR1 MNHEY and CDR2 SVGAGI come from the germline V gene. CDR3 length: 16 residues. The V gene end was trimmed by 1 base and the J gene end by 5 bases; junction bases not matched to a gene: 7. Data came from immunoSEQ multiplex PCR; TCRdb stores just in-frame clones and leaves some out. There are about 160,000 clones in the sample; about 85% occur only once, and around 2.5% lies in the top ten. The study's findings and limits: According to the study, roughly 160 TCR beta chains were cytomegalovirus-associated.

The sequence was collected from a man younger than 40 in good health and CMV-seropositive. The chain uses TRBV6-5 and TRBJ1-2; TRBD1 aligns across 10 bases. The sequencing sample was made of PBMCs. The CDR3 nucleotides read TGTGCCAGCAGTTACTATGCCGGGACAGGGGATTATGGCTACACCTTC. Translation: CASSYYAGTGDYGYTF.